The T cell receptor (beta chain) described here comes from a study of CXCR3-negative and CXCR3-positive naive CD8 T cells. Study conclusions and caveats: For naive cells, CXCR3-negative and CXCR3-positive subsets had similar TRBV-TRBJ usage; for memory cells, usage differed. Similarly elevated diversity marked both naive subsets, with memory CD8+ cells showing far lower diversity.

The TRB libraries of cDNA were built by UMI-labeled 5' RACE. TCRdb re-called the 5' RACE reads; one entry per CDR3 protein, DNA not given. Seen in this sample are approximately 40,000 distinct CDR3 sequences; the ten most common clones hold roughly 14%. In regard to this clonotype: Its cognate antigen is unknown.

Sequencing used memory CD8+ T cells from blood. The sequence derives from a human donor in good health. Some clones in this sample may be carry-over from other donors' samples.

The CDR3 loop is CASSFRTIYNEQFF. The chain uses TRBV5-1 and TRBJ2-1. The germline V gene encodes CDR1 SGHRS and CDR2 YFSETQ. The CDR3 is 14 amino acids.